This TCR beta chain was documented in a study of blood T cells in healthy people across ages. CDR3 length equals 15 residues. Trimming at V came to 6 bases and at J to 5 bases, leaving 12 bases not matched to a gene. Germline CDR1 SGHRS, CDR2 YFSETQ. For the second PCR, which ran for roughly 6 to 11 cycles, a sample-barcoded 5' primer and a J-beta primer mix were used. TCRdb re-called the 5' RACE reads through MiXCR, storing one row per CDR3 protein. Among over a million distinct CDR3 sequences listed, about 23% were seen once. These sequences were also reported in another study, on T cells of mothers and their children. As reported in that work: Sequencing returned over 9 million TCR beta CDR3 reads per mother and some 3 million per child.

The chain employs TRBV5-1 and TRBJ2-5; the match to TRBD2 covers 8 bases. The material sequenced was blood. The TCR originated in a girl aged 2-10 years in good health. The CDR3 loop reads CASIGSGRGGETQYF. The CDR3 coding sequence is TGCGCCAGCATTGGGAGCGGGAGAGGCGGGGAGACCCAGTACTTC.